The 21 T cell receptor beta chains presented below share a single source sample, sequenced in a study of blood T cell repertoires in COVID-19. Profiling relied on immunoSEQ multiplex PCR, and the TCRdb table lists in-frame clones only, not all of them. The data show fewer than 200,000 clones, around 87% seen once. The specimen sequenced was peripheral blood. These receptors all stem from a woman over 75 with COVID-19, enrolled during active disease.

V is TRBV28 and J is TRBJ1-1, with TRBD1 identical over 7 bases. With 5 bases clipped from V and 3 bases from J, the junction kept 3 bases outside the gene matches. CDR1 and CDR2 (germline): MDHEN, SYDVKM. The CDR3 contains 13 residues. The CDR3 bases are TGTGCCAGCAGTGGGGACAGATACACTGAAGCTTTCTTT. Protein sequence: CASSGDRYTEAFF.

The chain recombines TRBV6-7 with TRBJ2-7; D might be TRBD2 (6 bases). TRBV6-7 is classed as an ORF, of uncertain function. The CDR3 loop spans 14 amino acids. Trimming shortened V by 2 bases and J by 3 bases, and 11 bases separated the two germline ends. The CDR3 nucleotides read TGTGCCAGCAGTTACGGGGGGAAAATCTACGAGCAGTACTTC. Protein product: CASSYGGKIYEQYF.

The chain uses TRBV4-1 and TRBJ2-7, with D maybe TRBD1 (6 bases). The length of the CDR3 is 16 residues. Deletions cut 0 bases from V and 2 bases from J, with 14 bases between. Looked up from germline, CDR1 is MGHRA and CDR2 is YSYEKL. CDR3 sequence (DNA): TGCGCCAGCAGCCAAGACCGCACAGGGCATCCCTACGAGCAGTACTTC. Translated: CASSQDRTGHPYEQYF.

The CDR3 is CASSQDASGSQETQYF. Written as DNA, the CDR3 is TGCGCCAGCAGCCAAGACGCTAGCGGGAGTCAAGAGACCCAGTACTTC. The chain recombines TRBV5-1 with TRBJ2-5, with TRBD2 identical over 10 bases. Germline V CDR1 and CDR2: SGHRS, YFSETQ. With 4 bases clipped from V and 2 bases from J, the junction kept 8 bases outside the gene matches. The CDR3 is 16 residues long.

CDR3 coding DNA: TGTGCCAGCAGTTTAGAACTAGCGGGAATAGAGACCCAGTACTTC. It translates to CASSLELAGIETQYF. The V and J genes are TRBV6-2 or TRBV6-3 and TRBJ2-5; 10 bases fit TRBD2. Unmatched junction bases numbered 6, after V lost 4 bases and J lost 4 bases. Germline V gene sequence: CDR1 MNHEY, CDR2 SVGEGT. This CDR3 comprises 15 residues.

This rearrangement joins TRBV5-1 to TRBJ1-1; 7 positions match TRBD1. Germline CDR1 is SGHRS and CDR2 is YFSETQ. V trimming: 3 bases; J trimming: 4 bases; junction bases outside the gene matches: 6. This CDR3 is built from 14 residues. The CDR3 DNA reads as TGCGCCAGCAGCTCCGGGACAGTTCTCACTGAAGCTTTCTTT. Its translation: CASSSGTVLTEAFF.

The chain joins TRBV19 to TRBJ1-5; 7 nucleotides match TRBD1. The CDR3 spans 15 residues. Per the germline V gene, CDR1 is LNHDA and CDR2 is SQIVND (reference sequence). J lost 5 bases, V lost 7 bases, and 11 bases had no gene match. For the CDR3, the DNA is TGTGCCAGTACCGATGGGACAGCCCCATATCAGCCCCAGCATTTT. This gives the protein CASTDGTAPYQPQHF.

The chain carries TRBV28 and TRBJ1-5; 9 bases are a match to TRBD1. CDR3 length: 15 amino acids. The V and J ends lost 6 bases and 1 base, in that order; junction bases with no gene match: 4. In germline, CDR1 is MDHEN, CDR2 SYDVKM. The CDR3 is CASRRQGDSNQPQHF. In DNA form, the CDR3 reads TGTGCCAGCAGACGACAGGGGGACAGCAATCAGCCCCAGCATTTT.

The rearrangement joins TRBV21-1 to TRBJ2-3; the table's D gene call, TRBD2, was not cross checked with the DNA. TRBV21-1 is recorded as a pseudogene. The CDR3 has 22 residues. The CDR3 is CASSKEGGDVTSGTVSTDTQYF. The CDR3 DNA reads as TGTGCCAGCAGCAAAGAGGGGGGAGATGTGACTAGCGGGACCGTTAGCACAGATACGCAGTATTTT.

The rearrangement uses TRBV25-1 and TRBJ1-4, with D possibly matching TRBD1 (5 bases). The CDR3 extends over 14 amino acids. V lost 3 bases to trimming and J lost 15 bases, with 20 bases between them. CDR1 and CDR2 from the germline V gene are MGHDK and SYGVNS. The CDR3 here is CASSDRWTNDRVFF. DNA of the CDR3: TGTGCCAGCAGTGATAGGTGGACAAACGATAGGGTGTTTTTT.

DNA of the CDR3: TGTGCCAGCAGCCAACAGGGACTAAACTATGGCTACACCTTC. Protein: CASSQQGLNYGYTF. The rearrangement joins TRBV4-2 to TRBJ1-2, with D possibly being TRBD1 (5 bases). CDR1 and CDR2 from the germline V gene are LGHNA and YNFKEQ. This CDR3 contains 14 residues. V lost 2 bases and J 2 bases, leaving 9 bases between the germline ends.

The chain links TRBV12-5 to TRBJ1-1, with 9 bases identical to TRBD1. The CDR3 covers 14 residues. Germline V lookup: CDR1 LGHNT, CDR2 FRNRAP. Trimming cost V 4 bases and J 3 bases; bases outside gene matches: 3. The DNA of the CDR3 is TGTGCTAGTGGTTCGGGACAGGGAGACACTGAAGCTTTCTTT. It specifies CASGSGQGDTEAFF.

The genes are TRBV5-5 and TRBJ1-2; D is unresolved. The CDR3 has 13 amino acids. Germline V lookup: CDR1 SGHKS, CDR2 YYEKEE (reference sequence). The V gene lost 6 bases and the J gene lost 0 bases, with 9 bases spanning the gap. CDR3 protein: CASTTHTNYGYTF. In DNA form, the CDR3 reads TGTGCCAGCACCACGCACACTAACTATGGCTACACCTTC.

This clone was seen a single time. V and J are TRBV5-6 and TRBJ1-5; no clear D gene. V was pared by 3 bases and J by 4 bases, with 5 bases between. CDR3 length: 12 residues. Germline loops: CDR1 SGHDT, CDR2 YYEEEE. In DNA form, the CDR3 reads TGTGCCAGCAGCTATATTAATCAGCCCCAGCATTTT. Translating gives CASSYINQPQHF. The full variable domain, its missing parts supplied by reference TRBV5-6 and TRBJ1-5, is DAGVTQSPTHLIKTRGQQVTLRCSPKSGHDTVSWYQQALGQGPQFIFQYYEEEERQRGNFPDRFSGHQFPNYSSELNVNALLLGDSALYLCASSYINQPQHFGDGTRLSIL.

The rearrangement uses TRBV27 and TRBJ1-6; D gene unclear. The germline V and J ends were trimmed by 6 bases and 0 bases, with 12 bases remaining between them. CDR3 size: 16 residues. The germline V gene has CDR1 MNHEY and CDR2 SMNVEV (reference sequence). The CDR3 spells CASSLLSSSYNSPLHF. The DNA of the CDR3 is TGTGCCAGCAGCCTCCTATCTAGCTCCTATAATTCACCCCTCCACTTT.

The chain combines TRBV19 with TRBJ2-5, with a tentative D call TRBD2 (6 bases). This CDR3 has 13 amino acids. CDR1 is LNHDA and CDR2 is SQIVND in the germline V gene (reference sequence). V lost 5 bases and J lost 3, with 10 bases in between. CDR3 coding DNA: TGTGCCAGTAGTCCGGGGGTCGAAGAGACCCAGTACTTC. Protein sequence: CASSPGVEETQYF. Looking up the rest from reference TRBV19 and TRBJ2-5 gives the full variable domain: DGGITQSPKYLFRKEGQNVTLSCEQNLNHDAMYWYRQDPGQGLRLIYYSQIVNDFQKGDIAEGYSVSREKKESFPLTVTSAQKNPTAFYLCASSPGVEETQYFGPGTRLLVL.

The chain joins TRBV10-3 to TRBJ1-1; no clear D gene. Trimming took off 0 bases at V and 10 bases at J, with 12 bases between the two ends. CDR3 length: 13 residues. Germline V CDR1 and CDR2: ENHRY, SYGVKD. CDR3 DNA: TGTGCCATCAGTGAGTCAACCCAGGTAGTAGCTTTCTTT. Translating gives CAISESTQVVAFF.

The rearrangement uses TRBV18 and TRBJ2-5, with D perhaps matching TRBD1 (5 bases). The V gene's germline CDR1 is KGHSH and CDR2 LQKENI. The CDR3 extends over 15 amino acids. Deletions cut 0 bases from V and 5 bases from J, with 13 bases between. DNA for the CDR3: TGTGCCAGCTCACCACCGGGTATAGGGGTCGAGACCCAGTACTTC. It codes for CASSPPGIGVETQYF. Variable domain in full (rest from reference TRBV18 and TRBJ2-5): NAGVMQNPRHLVRRRGQEARLRCSPMKGHSHVYWYRQLPEEGLKFMVYLQKENIIDESGMPKERFSAEFPKEGPSILRIQQVVRGDSAAYFCASSPPGIGVETQYFGPGTRLLVL.

The chain combines TRBV4-3 with TRBJ2-3; D is ambiguous. V lost 2 bases, J lost 0 bases, and 9 bases lay in between. In germline, CDR1 is LGHNA, CDR2 YSLEER. The CDR3 length is 15 residues. CDR3 protein: CASSQSPVSTDTQYF. CDR3 sequence (DNA): TGCGCCAGCAGCCAATCTCCCGTTAGCACAGATACGCAGTATTTT.

The V call is TRBV5-1, the J call TRBJ2-3, with 7 bases matching TRBD1. The J segment lost 3 bases and the V segment lost 2 bases, leaving 9 bases of the junction unmatched. Germline assignment: CDR1 SGHRS and CDR2 YFSETQ. The CDR3 sequence is 16 residues long. This chain's CDR3 is CASSFRQGIRTDTQYF. The CDR3 DNA is TGCGCCAGCAGCTTCCGACAGGGAATTAGGACAGATACGCAGTATTTT.

The rearrangement links TRBV6-1 to TRBJ1-6; D possibly corresponds to TRBD1 (5 bases). V was cut by 3 bases and J by 7 bases, with 13 bases left in between. CDR3 length: 15 residues. Germline V gene data show CDR1 as MNHNS and CDR2 as SASEGT. CDR3 bases: TGTGCCAGCAGTGATAAAGACAGATTCAATTCACCCCTCCACTTT. It codes for CASSDKDRFNSPLHF.